This T cell receptor (beta chain) was sequenced in a study of blood T cell repertoires in COVID-19 (dated by TCRdb to the early 2020s). Notes on the research overall: Samples covering the acute and convalescent phases of COVID-19 were provided by collaborators in the United States, Italy and Spain. Where available, HLA class I and class II types were taken from metadata supplied by the sample provider and were not determined by assay-based typing. The samples were drawn from the first 160 participants of the ongoing ImmuneRACE study and from 1,254 subjects provided by 6 global collaborators. The prospective study material was composed of cDNA or gDNA derived from T cells, B-cell-depleted T cells, or PBMCs. The repertoires were made available in a free public database intended to serve as a resource for research on the immune response to SARS-CoV-2. Deeply sampled blood TCRbeta repertoires from subjects exposed to, actively infected with, or recovered from COVID-19 were included in the dataset. A de-identified subject ID, COVID-19 status, age in years and sex were almost always included in the sample metadata. Beyond this particular receptor, the publication reports: Clinical and demographic metadata were provided uncurated, with the amount varying by source and participant.

The collaborating institutions used their own protocols to collect whole blood in K2EDTA tubes. Collaborator samples were shipped for TCRbeta analysis as frozen whole blood, isolated PBMCs, or DNA extracted from either sample type. This clone is assessed as medium-sized (0.01 to 0.1%). Its antigen is unknown. One base away there is no much larger clone; base qualities are not given. The same CDR3 can be traced to other DNA sequences in this sample. TCRbeta CDR3 regions were amplified from genomic DNA by means of the immunoSEQ Assay, a bias-controlled multiplex PCR. The source study handled its data this way. The number of nucleated cells in each sample was estimated by amplification of reference gene primers within the assay. To quantify the absolute abundance of each unique TCRbeta CDR3 rearrangement, sequence reads were collapsed and filtered. For each sample, productive Simpson clonality was calculated as the square root of Simpson's diversity index over productive rearrangements. Entries here come from immuneACCESS through TCRdb and include only in-frame sequences with V and J called. Some clones fail to appear in such tables; in the studies checked, an unresolved V gene covers under half of the shortfall, and the cause of the remainder is unknown. V and J calls and clone size are given by that table; D and trimming were obtained from the DNA. The sample data list tens of thousands of clones, and 91% of these were observed just once. The ten biggest clones cover roughly 13% of the sample.

Relative to germline, V is missing 1 base and J is missing 4 bases, with 5 bases of the junction outside any gene match. CDR1 MGHRA and CDR2 YSYEKL were looked up in the germline V gene. The CDR3, cysteine through phenylalanine, is 16 amino acids long. Left in the record is the CDR3 DNA by itself, 48 bases read in frame from the first base. Input material: peripheral blood. This clonotype was sampled from a human donor with active COVID-19. The donor label of this sample is uncertain. This receptor chain uses TRBV4-1 and TRBJ2-1; TRBD2 aligns with 9 central bases. The CDR3 amino acid sequence is: CASSQVGAGGYNEQFF. The sequenced DNA: TGCGCCAGCAGCCAAGTCGGAGCGGGAGGATACAATGAGCAGTTCTTC.